This TCR beta chain was obtained from a study of molecular identifiers for immune sequencing clone quantification. The study, taken as a whole, reports: Clones that exceeded 20 RNA copies held over 97% of effector molecules, yet under 1% in naive cells. Molecules of identical TCR sharing a barcode could underestimate highly expanded clone sizes.

The CDR3 spans 18 residues. V was cut by 0 bases and J by 4 bases, with 20 bases left in between. The germline V gene encodes CDR1 MNHEY and CDR2 SVGEGT. Concerning this clonotype: Its antigen is unknown.

TCRdb itself ran the PCR reads through MiXCR, one entry per CDR3 protein. The top ten hold about 0.8% of the sample, which has 460,000 or so distinct CDR3 sequences, around a fifth seen once. In the sort, naive CD8 T cells were defined as CD8+CD4-CCR7+CD45RA+. This TCR came from a human donor in good health. Some libraries in this study had Jurkat cell RNA spiked in. The J gene is TRBJ2-3, the V gene TRBV6-2 or TRBV6-3; weak D call: TRBD2 (7 bases). The source material was naive CD8+ T cells from blood, with Jurkat cell RNA spiked in. Subset specified: FACS-sorted CD8+CD4-CCR7+CD45RA+ naive T cells. Here the CDR3 DNA reads TGTGCCAGCAGTTACTCTGGTTTGGCGGGGGCTAGAGCAGATACGCAGTATTTT. It translates to CASSYSGLAGARADTQYF.